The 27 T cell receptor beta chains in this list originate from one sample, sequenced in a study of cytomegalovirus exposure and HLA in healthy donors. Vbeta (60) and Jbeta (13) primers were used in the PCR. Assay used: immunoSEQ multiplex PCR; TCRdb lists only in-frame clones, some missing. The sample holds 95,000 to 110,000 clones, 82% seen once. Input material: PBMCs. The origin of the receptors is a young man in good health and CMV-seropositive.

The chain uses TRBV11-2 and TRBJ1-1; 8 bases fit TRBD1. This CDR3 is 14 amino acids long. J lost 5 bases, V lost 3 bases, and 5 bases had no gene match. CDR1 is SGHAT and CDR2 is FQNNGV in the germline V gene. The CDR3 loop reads CASSFGQGGTEAFF. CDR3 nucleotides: TGTGCCAGCAGCTTTGGACAGGGTGGGACTGAAGCTTTCTTT.

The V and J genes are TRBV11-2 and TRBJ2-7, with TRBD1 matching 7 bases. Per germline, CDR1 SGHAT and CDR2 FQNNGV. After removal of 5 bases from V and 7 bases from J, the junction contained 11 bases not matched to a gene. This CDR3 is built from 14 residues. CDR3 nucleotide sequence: TGTGCCAGCAGCCCCGGGACGTTACAGGGGGAGCAGTACTTC. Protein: CASSPGTLQGEQYF.

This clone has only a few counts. CDR3 residues: CSVGTGIYNSPLHF. The CDR3 nucleotides are TGCAGCGTTGGGACAGGAATCTATAATTCACCCCTCCACTTT. J is TRBJ1-6 and V is TRBV29-1; 7 nucleotides align to TRBD1. J was trimmed by 3 bases and V by 4 bases; bases with no gene match: 3. The CDR3 extends over 14 amino acids. Germline-derived CDR1 and CDR2 are SQVTM and ANQGSEA.

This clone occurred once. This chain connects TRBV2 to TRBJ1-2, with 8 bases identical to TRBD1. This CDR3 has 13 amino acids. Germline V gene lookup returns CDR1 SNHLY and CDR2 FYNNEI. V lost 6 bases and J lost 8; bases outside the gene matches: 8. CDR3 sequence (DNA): TGTGCCAGCAGGACAGGGGATGGCAAGGGCTACACCTTC. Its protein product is CASRTGDGKGYTF. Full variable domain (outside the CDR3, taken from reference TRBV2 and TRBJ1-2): EPEVTQTPSHQVTQMGQEVILRCVPISNHLYFYWYRQILGQKVEFLVSFYNNEISEKSEIFDDQFSVERPDGSNFTLKIRSTKLEDSAMYFCASRTGDGKGYTFGSGTRLTVV.

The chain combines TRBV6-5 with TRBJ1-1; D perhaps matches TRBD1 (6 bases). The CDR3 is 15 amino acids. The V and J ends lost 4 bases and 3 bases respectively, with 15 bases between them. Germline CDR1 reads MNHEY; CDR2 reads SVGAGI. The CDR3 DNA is TGTGCCAGCAGTTCTCAGTCACAGGGTCACACTGAAGCTTTCTTT. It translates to CASSSQSQGHTEAFF.

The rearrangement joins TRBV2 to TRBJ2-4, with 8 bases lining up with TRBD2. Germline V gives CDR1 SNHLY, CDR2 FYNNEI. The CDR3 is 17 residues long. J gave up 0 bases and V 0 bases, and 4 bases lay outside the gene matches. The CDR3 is CASSEARGGLAKNIQYF. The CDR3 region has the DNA TGTGCCAGCAGTGAAGCGCGCGGGGGGTTAGCCAAAAACATTCAGTACTTC.

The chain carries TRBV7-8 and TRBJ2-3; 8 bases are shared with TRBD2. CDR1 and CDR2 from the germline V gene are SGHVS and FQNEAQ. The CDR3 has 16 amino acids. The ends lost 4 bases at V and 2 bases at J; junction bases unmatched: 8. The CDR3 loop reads CASSSMTSVSTDTQYF. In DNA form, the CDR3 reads TGTGCCAGCAGCTCGATGACTAGCGTCTCCACAGATACGCAGTATTTT.

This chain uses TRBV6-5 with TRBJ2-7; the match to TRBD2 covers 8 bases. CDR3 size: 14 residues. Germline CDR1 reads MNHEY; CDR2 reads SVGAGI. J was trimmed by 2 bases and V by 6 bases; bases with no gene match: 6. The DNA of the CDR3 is TGTGCCAGCAGAAAGCGGGGGAACCCCTACGAGCAGTACTTC. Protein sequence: CASRKRGNPYEQYF.

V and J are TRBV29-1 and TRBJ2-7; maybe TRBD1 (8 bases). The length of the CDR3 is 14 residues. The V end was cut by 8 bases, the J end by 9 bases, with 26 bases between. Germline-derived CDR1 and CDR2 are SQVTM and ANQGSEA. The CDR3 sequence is CSPTGVVPGEGQYF. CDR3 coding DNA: TGCAGCCCGACAGGGGTGGTTCCCGGGGAGGGGCAGTACTTC.

The CDR3 is CAGAPDRGPAGANVLTF. Written as DNA, the CDR3 is TGTGCCGGTGCCCCGGACAGGGGGCCAGCAGGGGCCAACGTCCTGACTTTC. This chain connects TRBV2 to TRBJ2-6, with TRBD1 matching over 11 bases. Germline CDR1 reads SNHLY; CDR2 reads FYNNEI. With 11 bases clipped from V and 4 bases from J, the junction kept 13 bases outside the gene matches. The CDR3 runs 17 residues. Complete variable domain (other parts from reference TRBV2 and TRBJ2-6): EPEVTQTPSHQVTQMGQEVILRCVPISNHLYFYWYRQILGQKVEFLVSFYNNEISEKSEIFDDQFSVERPDGSNFTLKIRSTKLEDSAMYFCAGAPDRGPAGANVLTFGAGSRLTVL.

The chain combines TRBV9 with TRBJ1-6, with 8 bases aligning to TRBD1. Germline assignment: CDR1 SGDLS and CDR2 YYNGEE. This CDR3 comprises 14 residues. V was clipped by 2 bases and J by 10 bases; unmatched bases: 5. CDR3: CASSVEQGESPLHF. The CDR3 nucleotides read TGTGCCAGCAGCGTGGAACAGGGGGAATCACCCCTCCACTTT.

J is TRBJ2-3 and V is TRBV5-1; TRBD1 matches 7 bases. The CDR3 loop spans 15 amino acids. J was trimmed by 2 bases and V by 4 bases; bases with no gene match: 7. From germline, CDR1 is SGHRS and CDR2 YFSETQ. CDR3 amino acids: CASSPGQPLTDTQYF. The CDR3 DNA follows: TGCGCCAGCAGCCCGGGACAGCCGCTCACAGATACGCAGTATTTT.

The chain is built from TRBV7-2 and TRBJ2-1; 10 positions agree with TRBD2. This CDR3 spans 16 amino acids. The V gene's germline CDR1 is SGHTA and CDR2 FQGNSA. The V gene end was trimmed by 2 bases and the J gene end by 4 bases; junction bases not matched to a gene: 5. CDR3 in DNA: TGTGCCAGCAGCTTATATAGCGGGGGGCTTTACAATGAGCAGTTCTTC. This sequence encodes CASSLYSGGLYNEQFF.

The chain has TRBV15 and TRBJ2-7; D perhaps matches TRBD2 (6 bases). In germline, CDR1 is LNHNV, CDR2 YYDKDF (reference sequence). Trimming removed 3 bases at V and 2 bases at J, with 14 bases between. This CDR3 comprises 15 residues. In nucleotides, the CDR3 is TGTGCCACCAGCAGGAGGGGAGGCGGTACCTACGAGCAGTACTTC. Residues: CATSRRGGGTYEQYF. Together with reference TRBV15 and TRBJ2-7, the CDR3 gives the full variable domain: DAMVIQNPRYQVTQFGKPVTLSCSQTLNHNVMYWYQQKSSQAPKLLFHYYDKDFNNEADTPDNFQSRRPNTSFCFLDIRSPGLGDTAMYLCATSRRGGGTYEQYFGPGTRLTVT.

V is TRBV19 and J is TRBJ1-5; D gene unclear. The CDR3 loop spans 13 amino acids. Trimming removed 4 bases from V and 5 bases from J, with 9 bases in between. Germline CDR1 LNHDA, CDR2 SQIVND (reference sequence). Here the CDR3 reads CASSTQIYQPQHF. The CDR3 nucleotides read TGTGCCAGTAGTACACAGATCTATCAGCCCCAGCATTTT.

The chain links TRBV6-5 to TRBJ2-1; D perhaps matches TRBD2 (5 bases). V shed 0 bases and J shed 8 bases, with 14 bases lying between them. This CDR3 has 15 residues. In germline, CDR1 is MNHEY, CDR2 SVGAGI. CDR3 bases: TGTGCCAGCAGTTACTCTCGAGGATCGAGGGATGAGCAGTTCTTC. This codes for CASSYSRGSRDEQFF.

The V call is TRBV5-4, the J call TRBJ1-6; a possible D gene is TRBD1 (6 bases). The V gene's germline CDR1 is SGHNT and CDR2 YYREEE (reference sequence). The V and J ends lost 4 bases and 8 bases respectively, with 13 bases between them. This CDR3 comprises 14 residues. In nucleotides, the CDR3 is TGTGCCAGCAGCCAAACAGGGTCAGATTCACCCCTCCACTTT. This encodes CASSQTGSDSPLHF.

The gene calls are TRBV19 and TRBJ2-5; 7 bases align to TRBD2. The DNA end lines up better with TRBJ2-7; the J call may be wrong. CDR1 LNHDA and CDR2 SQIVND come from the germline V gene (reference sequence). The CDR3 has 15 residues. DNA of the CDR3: TGTGCCAGTAGAGATTTAGCGGGCTCGGCTTACGAGCAGTACTTC. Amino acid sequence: CASRDLAGSAYEQYF.

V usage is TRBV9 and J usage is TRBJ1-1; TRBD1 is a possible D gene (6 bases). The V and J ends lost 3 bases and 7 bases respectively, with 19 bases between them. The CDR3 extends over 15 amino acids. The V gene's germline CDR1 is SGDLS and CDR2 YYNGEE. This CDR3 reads CASSAHEDQGLEAFF. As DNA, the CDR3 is TGTGCCAGCAGCGCCCACGAGGATCAGGGGCTTGAAGCTTTCTTT.

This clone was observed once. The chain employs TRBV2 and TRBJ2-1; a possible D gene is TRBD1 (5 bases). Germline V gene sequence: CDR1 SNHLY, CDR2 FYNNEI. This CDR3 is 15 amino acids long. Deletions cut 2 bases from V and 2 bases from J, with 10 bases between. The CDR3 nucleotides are TGTGCCAGCAGTGAAATCAGGGCCCCCTACAATGAGCAGTTCTTC. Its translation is CASSEIRAPYNEQFF. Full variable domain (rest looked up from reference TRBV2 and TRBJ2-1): EPEVTQTPSHQVTQMGQEVILRCVPISNHLYFYWYRQILGQKVEFLVSFYNNEISEKSEIFDDQFSVERPDGSNFTLKIRSTKLEDSAMYFCASSEIRAPYNEQFFGPGTRLTVL.

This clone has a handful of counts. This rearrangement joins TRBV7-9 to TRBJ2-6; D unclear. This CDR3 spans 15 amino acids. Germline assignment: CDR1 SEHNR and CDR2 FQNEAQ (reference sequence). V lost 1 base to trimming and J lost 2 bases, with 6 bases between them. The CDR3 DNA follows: TGTGCCAGCAGCTTAGATGTAACTGGGGCCAACGTCCTGACTTTC. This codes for CASSLDVTGANVLTF.

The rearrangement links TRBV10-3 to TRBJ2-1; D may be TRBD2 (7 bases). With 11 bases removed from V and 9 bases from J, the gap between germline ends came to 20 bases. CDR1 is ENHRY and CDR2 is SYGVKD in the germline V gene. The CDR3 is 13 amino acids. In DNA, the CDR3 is TGTGCCGTTCTTGAAGGGGGGGCCTTTGAGCAGTTCTTC. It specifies CAVLEGGAFEQFF.

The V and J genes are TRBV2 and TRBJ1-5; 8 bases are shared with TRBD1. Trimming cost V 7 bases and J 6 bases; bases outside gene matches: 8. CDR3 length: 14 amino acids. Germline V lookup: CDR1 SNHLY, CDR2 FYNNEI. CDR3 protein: CASTTDRGGQPQHF. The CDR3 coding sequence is TGTGCCAGCACCACCGACAGGGGCGGTCAGCCCCAGCATTTT.

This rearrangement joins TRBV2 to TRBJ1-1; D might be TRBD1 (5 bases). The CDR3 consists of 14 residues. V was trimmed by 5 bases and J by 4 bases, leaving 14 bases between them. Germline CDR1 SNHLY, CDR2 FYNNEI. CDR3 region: CASSQRSGRTEAFF. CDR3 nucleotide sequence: TGTGCCAGCAGTCAAAGGTCAGGGCGCACTGAAGCTTTCTTT.

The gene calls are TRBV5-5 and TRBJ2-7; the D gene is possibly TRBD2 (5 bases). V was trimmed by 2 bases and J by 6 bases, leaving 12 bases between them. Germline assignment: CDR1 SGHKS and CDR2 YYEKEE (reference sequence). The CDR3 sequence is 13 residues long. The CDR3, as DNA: TGTGCCAGCAGCTTAGCCGGGATGGGCGAGCAGTACTTC. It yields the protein CASSLAGMGEQYF.

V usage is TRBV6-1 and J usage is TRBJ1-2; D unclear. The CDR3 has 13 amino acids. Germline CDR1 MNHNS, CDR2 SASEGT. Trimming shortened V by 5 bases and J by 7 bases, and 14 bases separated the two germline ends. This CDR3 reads CASSTGFPSGYTF. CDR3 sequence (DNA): TGTGCCAGCAGTACGGGGTTTCCTTCTGGCTACACCTTC.

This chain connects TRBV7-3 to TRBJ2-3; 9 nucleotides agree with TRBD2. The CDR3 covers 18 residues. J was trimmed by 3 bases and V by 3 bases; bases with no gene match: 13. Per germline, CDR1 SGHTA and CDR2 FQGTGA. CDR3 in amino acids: CASSFLTRASGVTDTQYF. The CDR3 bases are TGTGCCAGCAGCTTCCTGACTAGGGCTAGCGGGGTTACAGATACGCAGTATTTT.